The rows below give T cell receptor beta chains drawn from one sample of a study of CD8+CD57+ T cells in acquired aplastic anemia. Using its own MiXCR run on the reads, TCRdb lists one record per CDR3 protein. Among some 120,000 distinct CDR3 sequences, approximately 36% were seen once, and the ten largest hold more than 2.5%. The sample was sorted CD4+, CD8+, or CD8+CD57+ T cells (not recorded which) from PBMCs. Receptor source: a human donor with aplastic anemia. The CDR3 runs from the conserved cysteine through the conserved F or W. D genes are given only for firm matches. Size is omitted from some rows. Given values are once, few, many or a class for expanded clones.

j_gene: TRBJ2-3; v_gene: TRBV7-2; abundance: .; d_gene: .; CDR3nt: TGTGCCAGCAGCTTGCTGAATTTTGCCCTGCATTTT; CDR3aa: CASSLLNFALHF
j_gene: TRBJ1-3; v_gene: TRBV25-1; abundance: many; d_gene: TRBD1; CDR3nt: TGTGCCAGCAGGAGCCCAGGGACAGCGAACTCTGGAAACACCATATATTTT; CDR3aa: CASRSPGTANSGNTIYF
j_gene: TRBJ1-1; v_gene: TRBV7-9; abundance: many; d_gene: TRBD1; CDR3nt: TGTGCCAGCAGTCGGGACAGGGAACCCCTGAACACTGAAGCTTTCTTT; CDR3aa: CASSRDREPLNTEAFF
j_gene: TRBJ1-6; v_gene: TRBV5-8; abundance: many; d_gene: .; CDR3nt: TGTGCCAGCAGCTCCGAGACCGGTTCCAGGTCACCCCTCCACTTT; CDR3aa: CASSSETGSRSPLHF
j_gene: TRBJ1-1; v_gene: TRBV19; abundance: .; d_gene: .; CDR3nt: TGTGCCAGTAGAGGTAACGACCGGGTGGACACTGAAGCTTTCTTT; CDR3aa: CASRGNDRVDTEAFF
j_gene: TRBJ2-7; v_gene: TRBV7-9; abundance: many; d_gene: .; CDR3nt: TGTGCCAGCAGTACAGGACGACTCTCCTACGAGCAGTACTTC; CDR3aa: CASSTGRLSYEQYF
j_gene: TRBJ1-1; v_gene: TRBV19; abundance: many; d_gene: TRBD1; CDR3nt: TGTGCCAGTAGCCGGGACAGGGCGGACACTGAAGCTTTCTTT; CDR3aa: CASSRDRADTEAFF
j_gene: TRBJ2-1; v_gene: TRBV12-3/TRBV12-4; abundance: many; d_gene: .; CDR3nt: TGTGCCAGCAGCCAAACAGGGCGTGAGCAGTTCTTC; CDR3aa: CASSQTGREQFF
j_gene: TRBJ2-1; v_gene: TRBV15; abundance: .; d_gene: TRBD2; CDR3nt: TGTGCCACCAGCAGAGGGGGGGCGGGGGGGCCGGATTACAATGAGCAGTTCTTC; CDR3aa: CATSRGGAGGPDYNEQFF
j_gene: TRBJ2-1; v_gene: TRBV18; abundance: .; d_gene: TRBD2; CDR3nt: TGTGCCAGCTCACCACGGACCAGCGGGGGTTACAATGAGCAGTTCTTC; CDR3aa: CASSPRTSGGYNEQFF
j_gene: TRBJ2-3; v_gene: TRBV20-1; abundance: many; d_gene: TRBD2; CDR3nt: TGCAGTGCTAGAGATCCCAGCGGGGGACCAACCACAGATACGCAGTATTTT; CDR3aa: CSARDPSGGPTTDTQYF
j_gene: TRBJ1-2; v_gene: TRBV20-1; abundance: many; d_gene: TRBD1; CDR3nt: TGCAGTGCTTCCGGGACAGGGGGCACTAACTATGGCTACACCTTC; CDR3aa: CSASGTGGTNYGYTF
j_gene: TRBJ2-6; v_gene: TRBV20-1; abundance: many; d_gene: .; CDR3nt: TGCAGTGCTTTTACCCCGGGCCGTCCTGGGGCCAACGTCCTGACTTTC; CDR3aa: CSAFTPGRPGANVLTF
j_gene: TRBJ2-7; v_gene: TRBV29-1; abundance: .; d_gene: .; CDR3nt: TGCAGCGTTGAAAGTAAGGGGATCACATCCTACGAGCAGTACTTC; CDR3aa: CSVESKGITSYEQYF
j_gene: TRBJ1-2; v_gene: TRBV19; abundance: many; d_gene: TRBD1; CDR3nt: TGTGCCAGCAACCGACAGGGGGTATCGTCCTATGGCTACACCTTC; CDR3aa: CASNRQGVSSYGYTF
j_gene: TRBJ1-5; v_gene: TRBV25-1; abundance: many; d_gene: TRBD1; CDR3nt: TGTGCCAGCAGTGCCCGACAGGGAAATCAGCCCCAGCATTTT; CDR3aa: CASSARQGNQPQHF
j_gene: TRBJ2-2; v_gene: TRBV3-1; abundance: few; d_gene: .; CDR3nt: TGTGCCAGCAGCCAAGCGAACACCGGGGAGCTGTTTTTT; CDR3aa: CASSQANTGELFF
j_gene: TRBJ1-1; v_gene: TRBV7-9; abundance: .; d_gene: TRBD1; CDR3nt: TGTGCCAGCAGCTTTGGACAGGCCACTGAAGCTTTCTTT; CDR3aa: CASSFGQATEAFF
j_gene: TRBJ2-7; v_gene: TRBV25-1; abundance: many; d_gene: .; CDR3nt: TGTGCCAGCGCCTTTGCTACGGTTAGCGAGCAGTACTTC; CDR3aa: CASAFATVSEQYF
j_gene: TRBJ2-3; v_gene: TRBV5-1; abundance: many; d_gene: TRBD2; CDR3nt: TGCGCCAGCAGCATAGCGGGGGCGAACACAGATACGCAGTATTTT; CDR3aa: CASSIAGANTDTQYF
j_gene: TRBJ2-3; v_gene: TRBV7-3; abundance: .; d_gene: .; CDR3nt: TGTGCCACCGCTACAGGAGCTAGCACAGATACGCAGTATTTT; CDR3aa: CATATGASTDTQYF
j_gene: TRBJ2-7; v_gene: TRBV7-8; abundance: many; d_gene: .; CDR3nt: TGTGCCAGCAGTCTGGTGGGGTCTGAGGGTGCCGAGCAGTACTTC; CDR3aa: CASSLVGSEGAEQYF
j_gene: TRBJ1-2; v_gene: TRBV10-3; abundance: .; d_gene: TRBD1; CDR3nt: TGTGCCATCAGCCGGACAGGGATGGACGGCTACACCTTC; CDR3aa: CAISRTGMDGYTF
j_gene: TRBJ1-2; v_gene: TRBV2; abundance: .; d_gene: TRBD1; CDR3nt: TGTGCCAGCACTTGGCAGGGGGGCTATGGCTACACCTTC; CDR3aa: CASTWQGGYGYTF
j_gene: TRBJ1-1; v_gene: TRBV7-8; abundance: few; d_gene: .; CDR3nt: TGTGCCAGCAGCTTAATTCCTTTT; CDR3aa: CASSLIPF
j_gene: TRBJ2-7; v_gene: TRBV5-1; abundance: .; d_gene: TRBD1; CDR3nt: TGCGCCAGCAGCCGGACAGGGATAGGCGAGCAGTACTTC; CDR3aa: CASSRTGIGEQYF
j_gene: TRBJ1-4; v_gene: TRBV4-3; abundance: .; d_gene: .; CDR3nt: TGCGCCAGCAGCCAAGGGGGGGGAGCAACTAATGAAAAACTGTTTTTT; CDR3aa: CASSQGGGATNEKLFF
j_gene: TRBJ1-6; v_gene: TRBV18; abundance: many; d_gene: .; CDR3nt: TGTGCCAGCTCACCTGACAGTATCTCACCCCTCCACTTT; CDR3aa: CASSPDSISPLHF
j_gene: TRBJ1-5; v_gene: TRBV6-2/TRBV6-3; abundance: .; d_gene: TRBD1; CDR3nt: TGTGCCAGCAGTTACTCGAGAAGGGACAGGTATAGCAATCAGCCCCAGCATTTT; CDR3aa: CASSYSRRDRYSNQPQHF
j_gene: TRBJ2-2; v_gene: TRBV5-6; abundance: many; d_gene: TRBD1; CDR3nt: TGTGCCAGCAGCTTGGGCAGGGGGCTTAGCGGGGAGCTGTTTTTT; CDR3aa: CASSLGRGLSGELFF
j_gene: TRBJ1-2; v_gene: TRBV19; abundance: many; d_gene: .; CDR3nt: TGTGCCAGTAGTATTTGGCTGGGATGGACCCGACCCCAGAGGAACTATGGCTACACCTTC; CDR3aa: CASSIWLGWTRPQRNYGYTF
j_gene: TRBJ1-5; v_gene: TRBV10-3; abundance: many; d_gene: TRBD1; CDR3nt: TGTGCCATCAGCACAGGGGGCGCATCGGTCCAGCATTTT; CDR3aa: CAISTGGASVQHF
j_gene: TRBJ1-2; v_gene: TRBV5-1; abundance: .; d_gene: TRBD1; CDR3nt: TGCGCCGGCAGAGACAGGGGGCCCTCTAACTATGGCTACGCCTTC; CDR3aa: CAGRDRGPSNYGYAF
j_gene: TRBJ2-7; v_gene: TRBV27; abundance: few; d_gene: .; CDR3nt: TGTGCCAGCAGCACCGCCCCCAGGGCAGCTCAATCCTACGAGCAGTACTTC; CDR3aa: CASSTAPRAAQSYEQYF
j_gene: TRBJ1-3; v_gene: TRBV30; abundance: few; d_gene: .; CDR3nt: TGTGCCTGGAGTGTGACACGCCGCTCTGGAAACACCATATATTTT; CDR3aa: CAWSVTRRSGNTIYF
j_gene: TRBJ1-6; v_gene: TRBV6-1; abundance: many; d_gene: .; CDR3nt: TGTGCCAGCAGTGAAACGCACAGCTTCCCTGACTATAATTCACCCCTCCACTTT; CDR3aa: CASSETHSFPDYNSPLHF
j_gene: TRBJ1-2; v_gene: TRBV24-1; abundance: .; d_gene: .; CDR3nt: TGTGCCACCAGTGAAGACAGTTACTATGGCTACACCTTC; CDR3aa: CATSEDSYYGYTF
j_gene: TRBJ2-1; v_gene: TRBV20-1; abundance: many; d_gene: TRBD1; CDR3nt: TGCAGTGCTACCTCAAGGACAGGCTCCTACAATGAGCAGTTCTTC; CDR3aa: CSATSRTGSYNEQFF
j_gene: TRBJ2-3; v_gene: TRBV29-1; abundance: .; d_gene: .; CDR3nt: TGCAGCGTTGAGGGCGGAACTAGCACAGATACGCAGTATTTT; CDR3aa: CSVEGGTSTDTQYF
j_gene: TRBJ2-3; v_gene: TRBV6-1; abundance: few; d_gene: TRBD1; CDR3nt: TGTGCCAGCAGTGTGCGCCGGGACAGGGGCTACACAGATACGCAGTATTTT; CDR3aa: CASSVRRDRGYTDTQYF
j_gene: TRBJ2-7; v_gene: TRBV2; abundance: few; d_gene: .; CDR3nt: TGTGCCAGCAGTGGCTCAACCCTGGGGGGCTACGAGCAGTACTTC; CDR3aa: CASSGSTLGGYEQYF
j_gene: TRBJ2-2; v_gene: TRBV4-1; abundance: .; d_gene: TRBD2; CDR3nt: TGCGCCAGCAGCCAAACCCGTAGCGGGAGTTCGAGCACCGGGGAACTGTTTTTT; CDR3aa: CASSQTRSGSSSTGELFF